A selection of T cell receptor beta chains follows, all from one sample in a study of blood T cell repertoires in COVID-19. The table came from immunoSEQ multiplex PCR; TCRdb's copy has only in-frame clones and leaves some out. The table includes 200,000 to 250,000 clones, less than 90% detected once. The sample was peripheral blood. The source of these receptors is a woman in her 70s with active or convalescent COVID-19. Each CDR3 is given with its conserved first and last residue. The order of the fields is D gene, J gene, V gene, clone size, CDR3 protein, CDR3 DNA. A D gene is named only where the DNA matches it firmly. Some rows have no size entry. The others give once, few or many, or a class for an expanded clone.

TRBD1 | TRBJ1-1 | TRBV2 | NA | CASRLLQGGNTEAFF | TGTGCCAGCAGGCTCCTACAGGGGGGGAACACTGAAGCTTTCTTT
NA | TRBJ1-5 | TRBV28 | NA | CASRGGSNQPQHF | TGTGCCAGCAGGGGGGGAAGCAATCAGCCCCAGCATTTT
NA | TRBJ2-3 | TRBV30 | NA | CAWRRFGATDTQYF | TGTGCCTGGAGGAGGTTTGGGGCCACAGATACGCAGTATTTT
TRBD1 | TRBJ1-6 | TRBV5-6 | NA | CASSFRQGGNSPLHF | TGTGCCAGCAGCTTCAGACAGGGGGGGAATTCACCCCTCCACTTT
NA | TRBJ1-3 | TRBV4-1 | few | CASSLQTGNTIYF | TGCGCCAGCAGCCTCCAGACTGGAAACACCATATATTTT
TRBD2 | TRBJ2-3 | TRBV29-1 | NA | CSGTGGSEGTDTQYF | TGCAGCGGTACGGGCGGGAGTGAGGGCACAGATACGCAGTATTTT
NA | TRBJ2-7 | TRBV5-1 | NA | CASSLNVGGAYEQYF | TGCGCCAGCAGCTTGAATGTGGGCGGGGCCTACGAGCAGTACTTC
TRBD2 | TRBJ2-1 | TRBV6-5 | NA | CASRGGEYNEQFF | TGTGCCAGCAGGGGGGGGGAATACAATGAGCAGTTCTTC
NA | TRBJ2-3 | TRBV18 | NA | CASSPTIRATDTQYF | TGTGCCAGCTCACCTACGATCAGGGCCACAGATACGCAGTATTTT
NA | TRBJ1-5 | TRBV5-1 | NA | CASSLGLRSNQPQHF | TGCGCCAGCAGCTTGGGTCTCAGGAGCAATCAGCCCCAGCATTTT
TRBD2 | TRBJ2-7 | TRBV28 | NA | CASSSLGLAVYEQYF | TGTGCCAGCAGTTCGCTGGGACTAGCAGTATACGAGCAGTACTTC
NA | TRBJ2-4 | TRBV28 | once | CASGLVDIQYF | TGTGCCAGCGGGCTGGTGGACATTCAGTACTTC
NA | TRBJ2-3 | TRBV3-1/TRBV3-2 | NA | CASSQVEPSGDTQYF | TGTGCCAGCAGCCAAGTTGAACCCTCCGGAGATACGCAGTATTTT
NA | TRBJ1-3 | TRBV4-1 | NA | CASSLDSSGNTIYF | TGCGCCAGCAGCCTAGACAGCTCTGGAAACACCATATATTTT
NA | TRBJ2-7 | TRBV7-6 | once | CASSRGTFKGEQYF | TGTGCCAGCAGCCGGGGGACTTTCAAGGGGGAGCAGTACTTC
NA | TRBJ2-7 | TRBV5-4 | NA | CASSHRDISYEQYF | TGTGCCAGCAGCCACCGGGACATCTCCTACGAGCAGTACTTC
TRBD1 | TRBJ1-2 | TRBV6-1 | NA | CASSEGTDAYGYTF | TGTGCCAGCAGTGAGGGGACAGACGCCTATGGCTACACCTTC